The sample holds one count of the clone carrying this T cell receptor (beta chain). Original processing methods: Researchers report that nucleated cell counts were estimated from reference gene primer amplification. The assay was immunoSEQ multiplex PCR, and TCRdb's table has in-frame clones only and misses some. V, J and clone size reflect that table, while D and trimming were determined from the DNA. The sample lists 100,000 to 150,000 clones; over 75% were seen once. This sample was taken from a study of blood T cell repertoires in COVID-19. Per germline, CDR1 MGHDK and CDR2 SYGVNS. The CDR3 contains 18 residues. V was trimmed by 1 base and J by 7 bases, leaving 22 bases between them.

The receptor's source is a man aged 25 to 40 with COVID-19, enrolled during active disease. The chain combines TRBV25-1 with TRBJ2-2, with D tentatively TRBD1 (6 bases). The source material was peripheral blood. CDR3: CASSEFYQGSSRDGELFF. The CDR3 DNA is TGTGCCAGCAGTGAATTTTATCAGGGGTCCTCCAGGGACGGGGAGCTGTTTTTT.